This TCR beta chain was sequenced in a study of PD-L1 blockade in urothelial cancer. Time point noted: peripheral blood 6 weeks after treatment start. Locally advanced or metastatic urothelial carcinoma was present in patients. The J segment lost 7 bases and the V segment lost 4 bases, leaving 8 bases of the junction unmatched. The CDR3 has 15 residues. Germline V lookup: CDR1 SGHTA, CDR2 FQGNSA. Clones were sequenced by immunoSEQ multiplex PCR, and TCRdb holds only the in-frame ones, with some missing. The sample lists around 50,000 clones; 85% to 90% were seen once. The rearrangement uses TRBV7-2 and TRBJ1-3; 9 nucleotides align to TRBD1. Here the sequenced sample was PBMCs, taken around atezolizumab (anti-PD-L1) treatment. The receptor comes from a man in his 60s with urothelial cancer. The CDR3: CASSYQPGTGNTIYF. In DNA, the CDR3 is TGTGCCAGCAGCTACCAACCAGGGACAGGGAACACCATATATTTT.